The 16 T cell receptor beta chains presented below share a single source sample, sequenced in a study of T cells in Graves' hyperthyroidism and ophthalmopathy. RNA transcripts gave rise to amplified TCR beta CDR3 regions. RT-PCR in the first round (using the HTBI primer set) targeted the TCR CDR3. A single record per CDR3 protein comes from TCRdb applying MiXCR to the multiplex PCR reads. The repertoire has about 610,000 distinct CDR3 sequences, 46% of them found once; the top ten carry roughly 8.2%. Sequencing used peripheral blood or thyroid tissue (not recorded which). Receptors originate from a woman in her late teens or twenties with Graves' hyperthyroidism.

The chain has TRBV7-9 and TRBJ2-7; tentative D call: TRBD2 (6 bases). There are 14 residues in the CDR3. The germline V and J ends were trimmed by 3 bases and 4 bases, with 13 bases remaining between them. Germline V lookup: CDR1 SEHNR, CDR2 FQNEAQ (reference sequence). The CDR3 spells CASSFTVLAYEQYF. The DNA of the CDR3 is TGTGCCAGCAGCTTTACAGTGCTAGCGTACGAGCAGTACTTC.

Of note for this clonotype: A read error may be the cause here, since a much bigger clone is one base away. The V gene is TRBV6-1, the J gene TRBJ2-2; weak D call: TRBD2 (5 bases). Looked up from germline, CDR1 is MNHNS and CDR2 is SASEGT. This CDR3 comprises 11 residues. This CDR3 reads CASGRSGVLFF. The CDR3 DNA is TGTGCCAGCGGTCGGTCCGGGGTGCTGTTTTTT.

Ten or more counts support this clonotype. The chain combines TRBV4-1 with TRBJ2-5; D may be TRBD2 (6 bases). V gave up 1 base and J gave up 5 bases, with 20 bases separating them. Germline loops: CDR1 MGHRA, CDR2 YSYEKL. The CDR3 covers 17 residues. CDR3 coding DNA: TGCGCCAGCAGCCAAGGGGGGGTAGGGCCCTCGAGGGAGACCCAGTACTTC. It is translated as CASSQGGVGPSRETQYF.

At least ten counts were recorded for this clonotype. The chain links TRBV20-1 to TRBJ2-7; 7 nucleotides match TRBD2. After removal of 0 bases from V and 3 bases from J, the junction contained 5 bases not matched to a gene. Germline loops: CDR1 DFQATT, CDR2 SNEGSKA (reference sequence). This CDR3 comprises 14 residues. The CDR3 coding sequence is TGCAGTGCTAGAGATTTACGGGAGGACTACGAGCAGTACTTC. Translating it yields CSARDLREDYEQYF.

Notes on this clonotype: Possible read error: a much larger clone is one base away. The chain carries TRBV7-9 and TRBJ1-4; D remains ambiguous. The CDR3 sequence is 16 residues long. The germline V gene has CDR1 SEHNR and CDR2 FQNEAQ (reference sequence). CDR3 residues: CASSLDDAEQNEKLLF. CDR3 bases: TGTGCCAGCAGCTTAGACGATGCGGAACAGAATGAAAAACTGCTTTTT.

V gene TRBV6-2 or TRBV6-3 combines with J gene TRBJ1-2; tentative D call: TRBD1 (5 bases). Deletions cut 7 bases from V and 10 bases from J, with 22 bases between. The CDR3 has 14 residues. From germline, CDR1 is MNHEY and CDR2 SVGEGT. CDR3 loop: CASISTGTEGLYTF. The CDR3 DNA sequence: TGTGCCAGCATCTCAACCGGGACGGAGGGCCTCTACACCTTC.

The gene calls are TRBV29-1 and TRBJ2-5; D possibly corresponds to TRBD1 (6 bases). Per the germline V gene, CDR1 is SQVTM and CDR2 is ANQGSEA. This CDR3 is 13 amino acids long. V was pared by 8 bases and J by 5 bases, with 18 bases between. In nucleotides, the CDR3 is TGCAGCAGAGTACGGTGGACAGTTGAGACCCAGTACTTC. Protein: CSRVRWTVETQYF.

This chain connects TRBV7-2 to TRBJ1-5, with D perhaps matching TRBD1 (6 bases). The V and J ends lost 6 bases and 14 bases respectively, with 17 bases between them. CDR1 SGHTA and CDR2 FQGNSA come from the germline V gene. This CDR3 contains 12 residues. Written as DNA, the CDR3 is TGTGCCAGCAGTCCAACGACAGGCGGTGAGCATTTT. Encoded protein: CASSPTTGGEHF.

The V gene is TRBV10-3, the J gene TRBJ2-2; 10 bases align to TRBD2. J gave up 8 bases and V 5 bases, and 5 bases lay outside the gene matches. This CDR3 has 14 amino acids. From germline, CDR1 is ENHRY and CDR2 SYGVKD. As DNA, the CDR3 is TGTGCCATCAGTCCGGGGACTAGCGCAGGGGAGCTGTTTTTT. Its protein is CAISPGTSAGELFF.

This clonotype was detected ten times or more. The chain recombines TRBV27 with TRBJ1-2; D is ambiguous. Trimming removed 2 bases from V and 4 bases from J, with 14 bases in between. The germline CDR1 and CDR2 sequences are MNHEY and SMNVEV (reference sequence). CDR3 length equals 15 residues. The CDR3 sequence is CASSLGPGRSYGYTF. The CDR3 coding sequence is TGTGCCAGCAGTTTAGGGCCTGGACGGAGCTATGGCTACACCTTC.

Concerning this clonotype itself: Compared with germline, one end of the junction differs, possibly owing to a read error. V gene TRBV7-2 combines with J gene TRBJ2-5, with 9 bases fitting TRBD1. The CDR3 is 14 residues long. The germline CDR1 and CDR2 sequences are SGHTA and FQGNSA. CDR3: CASSQDRTGATQYF. CDR3 sequence (DNA): TGCGCCAGCAGCCAAGATAGGACAGGGGCGACCCAGTACTTC.

This clonotype appeared many times. This chain connects TRBV5-4 to TRBJ1-2; tentatively, D is TRBD1 (5 bases). CDR1 and CDR2 (germline): SGHNT, YYREEE (reference sequence). Trimming pared 1 base from V and 7 bases from J, leaving 20 bases between. The CDR3 contains 16 residues. The CDR3 sequence: CASSLLRQNRIGGYTF. CDR3 bases: TGTGCCAGCAGCTTGTTGAGACAGAACCGTATTGGTGGCTACACCTTC.

This clonotype was recorded at least ten times. The rearrangement links TRBV2 to TRBJ2-5, with D possibly being TRBD1 (5 bases). V was shortened by 8 bases and J by 5 bases, with 12 bases between the two germline ends. Germline V lookup: CDR1 SNHLY, CDR2 FYNNEI. The CDR3 loop spans 12 amino acids. CDR3 nucleotides: TGTGCCAGCGCGTTGGGGCGGGAGACCCAGTACTTC. It codes for CASALGRETQYF.

This clonotype has ten or more counts. The rearrangement uses TRBV30 and TRBJ1-5, with no clear D. Per germline, CDR1 GTSNPN and CDR2 SVGIG (reference sequence). The CDR3 extends over 10 amino acids. Trimming pared 6 bases from V and 4 bases from J, leaving 4 bases between. CDR3 protein: CACINQPQHF. The DNA of the CDR3 is TGTGCCTGTATAAATCAGCCCCAGCATTTT.

The gene calls are TRBV11-2 and TRBJ2-2; D perhaps matches TRBD1 (6 bases). Trimming cost V 9 bases and J 3 bases, with 14 bases left between them. The germline V gene has CDR1 SGHAT and CDR2 FQNNGV. CDR3 length: 14 residues. This CDR3 reads CASRRQAHTGELFF. The DNA of the CDR3 is TGTGCCAGTAGACGACAGGCACACACCGGGGAGCTGTTTTTT.

This chain uses TRBV10-3 with TRBJ1-2; D possibly corresponds to TRBD1 (5 bases). The germline gives CDR1 ENHRY, CDR2 SYGVKD. Trimming removed 3 bases at V and 2 bases at J, with 13 bases between. CDR3 size: 15 residues. The CDR3 nucleotides read TGTGCCATCAGTGACTCGGGGCCACAGAACTATGGCTACACCTTC. It is translated as CAISDSGPQNYGYTF.